The 20 T cell receptor beta chains listed next were all sequenced from one sample in a study of tumor and adjacent non-tumor tissue in lung cancer. RNA was extracted from bulk tissue without any cell sorting. TCRbeta libraries were built with three rounds of nested PCR, modified from ARM-PCR. One entry per CDR3 protein, called by TCRdb with MiXCR from the multiplex PCR reads. The table has just over 200,000 distinct CDR3 sequences, less than 80% seen once. The source material was lung tumor tissue. These receptors originate from a man aged 60-69 years with non-small cell lung cancer.

The sample holds many counts of this clonotype. V usage is TRBV6-5 and J usage is TRBJ1-1; the match to TRBD1 covers 7 bases. J lost 1 base, V lost 0 bases, and 2 bases had no gene match. Germline loops: CDR1 MNHEY, CDR2 SVGAGI. The length of the CDR3 is 15 residues. The CDR3 bases are TGTGCCAGCAGTTACTCGACAGGGAGGAACACTGAAGCTTTCTTT. It yields the protein CASSYSTGRNTEAFF.

In the case of this clonotype: Lacking the conserved final phenylalanine or tryptophan, this CDR3 likely reflects a read error. The chain joins TRBV4-3 to TRBJ1-1; possibly TRBD1 for D (5 bases). The CDR3 sequence is 17 residues long. V dropped 0 bases and J dropped 4 bases, with 18 bases sitting between them. Germline CDR1 reads LGHNA; CDR2 reads YSLEER. The CDR3 region is CASSQEVQGSSGTEAFL. The DNA of the CDR3 is TGCGCCAGCAGCCAAGAGGTTCAGGGCAGTTCGGGCACTGAAGCTTTCCTT.

With regard to this clonotype: At one end, the junction sequence differs from germline, possibly due to a read error. The rearrangement joins TRBV24-1 to TRBJ2-3, with D uncertain. This CDR3 is 14 amino acids long. Germline V lookup: CDR1 KGHDR, CDR2 SFDVKD. CDR3 DNA: TGTGCCACCAGCGAACAGCGACTCACAGATACGCACTATTTT. Translating it yields CATSEQRLTDTHYF.

Regarding this clonotype: With a much larger clone just one base away, this may be a read error. The rearrangement links TRBV11-2 to TRBJ1-6, with 7 bases fitting TRBD1. Trimming removed 1 base from V and 12 bases from J; junction bases left unmatched: 12. Per germline, CDR1 SGHAT and CDR2 FQNNGV. CDR3 size: 16 residues. CDR3 amino acids: CASSLGRTGRSEPLHF. The CDR3 DNA follows: TGTGCCAGCAGCTTAGGGAGGACAGGTCGGAGTGAACCCCTCCACTTT. The full variable domain, rest sourced from reference TRBV11-2 and TRBJ1-6, is EAGVAQSPRYKIIEKRQSVAFWCNPISGHATLYWYQQILGQGPKLLIQFQNNGVVDDSQLPKDRFSAERLKGVDSTLKIQPAKLEDSAVYLCASSLGRTGRSEPLHFGNGTRLTVT.

Notes on this clonotype: At one of its ends the junction is not consistent with the germline gene, which may arise from a read error. V gene TRBV20-1 combines with J gene TRBJ2-7; no clear D gene. The CDR3 totals 17 residues. Germline CDR1 and CDR2: DFQATT and SNEGSKA (reference sequence). The CDR3: CSARDQSRGSLTYEQYF. CDR3 DNA: TGCAGTGCTAGAGATCAGTCCAGAGGATCACTAACATACGAGCAGTATTTC.

As concerns this clonotype: One end of the junction is discordant with germline, which a read error may explain. CDR3 loop: CASTVPGQSTGAFF. The DNA for the CDR3 is TGTGCCAGCACTGTTCCGGGACAGAGCACTGGAGCTTTCTTT. The chain recombines TRBV12-3 or TRBV12-4 with TRBJ1-1, with TRBD1 matching 7 bases. The CDR3 consists of 14 residues.

A remark on this clonotype: The CDR3 end shows no conserved phenylalanine or tryptophan, and so a read error is likely. The V call is TRBV6-6, the J call TRBJ2-7; 13 bases align to TRBD2. The V and J ends lost 5 bases and 2 bases, in that order; junction bases with no gene match: 3. CDR3 length: 15 residues. Germline V CDR1 and CDR2: MNHNY, SVGAGI (reference sequence). CDR3 loop: CASSGTSGRAYEQYC. CDR3 in DNA: TGTGCCAGCAGTGGAACTAGCGGGAGGGCCTACGAGCAGTACTGC.

Concerning this clonotype: The junction does not match germline at one end; this may be a read error. The chain employs TRBV4-1 and TRBJ1-4; unclear D gene. Germline V gene sequence: CDR1 MGHRA, CDR2 YSYEKL. The length of the CDR3 is 16 residues. In DNA, the CDR3 is TGCGCCAGCATCCAATGGCCAGCGGCTGGTAATGAAAAACTGTTTTTT. Encoded protein: CASIQWPAAGNEKLFF.

This clonotype was seen a few times. Compared with germline, one end of the junction differs, possibly owing to a read error. CDR3 residues: CSVTGTSGFTGELLF. The DNA for the CDR3 is TGCAGCGTGACTGGGACTAGCGGGTTCACCGGGGAGCTGCTTTTT. The chain couples TRBV29-1 to TRBJ2-2; 12 bases fit TRBD2. Germline V gives CDR1 SQVTM, CDR2 ANQGSEA. This CDR3 comprises 15 residues.

With regard to this clonotype: One junction end does not reproduce the germline sequence, and a read error may be involved. The chain couples TRBV4-2 to TRBJ1-1, with D hard to call. The CDR3 covers 14 residues. Germline loops: CDR1 LGHNA, CDR2 YNFKEQ. The CDR3: CASSPRGHDTEAFF. The CDR3 DNA sequence: TGTGCCAGTAGCCCCCGAGGCCATGATACTGAAGCTTTCTTT.

This clonotype was recorded many times. The chain uses TRBV7-6 and TRBJ1-2; TRBD1 is a possible D gene (5 bases). Germline CDR1 is SGHVS and CDR2 is FNYEAQ. Trimming stripped 4 bases from V and 9 bases from J, with 9 bases between. The CDR3 is made up of 11 amino acids. Here the CDR3 reads CASSSGRSYTF. As DNA, the CDR3 is TGTGCCAGCAGCTCAGGGAGGAGCTACACCTTC.

The CDR3 bases are TGCGGTGTTAGGGAGTCGGCGACTAATGAAAAACTGTTTTTT. Translated, it gives CGVRESATNEKLFF. The chain links TRBV20-1 to TRBJ1-4; no firm D call. Germline loops: CDR1 DFQATT, CDR2 SNEGSKA (reference sequence). CDR3 length: 14 residues.

Details on this clonotype: Since a much larger clone is just one base distant, this may be a read error. The V gene is TRBV20-1, the J gene TRBJ2-3, with TRBD1 as a possible D gene (5 bases). The CDR3 is 13 amino acids. Germline V gene data show CDR1 as DFQATT and CDR2 as SNEGSKA (reference sequence). In DNA, the CDR3 is TGCAATGCCCTGGACACAAGCACAGATACGCAGTATTTT. Protein product: CNALDTSTDTQYF.

Comments on this clonotype: The conserved final phenylalanine or tryptophan is absent from the CDR3, which likely points to a read error. This chain links TRBV20-1 with TRBJ1-1, with a weak D call TRBD1 (5 bases). This CDR3 contains 15 residues. CDR1 is DFQATT and CDR2 is SNEGSKA in the germline V gene (reference sequence). CDR3 residues: CSARDQYRRNIEAFL. CDR3 DNA: TGCAGTGCTAGGGATCAATACAGGCGGAACATTGAAGCTTTCTTA.

Concerning this clonotype: Possible read error: a much larger clone is one base away. V and J are TRBV13 and TRBJ1-1; D not certain. CDR1 and CDR2 from the germline V gene are PRHDT and FYEKMQ (reference sequence). The CDR3 spans 14 residues. CDR3 region: CASSLGDGDTETFF. The CDR3 region has the DNA TGTGCCAGCAGCTTAGGCGATGGGGATACTGAAACTTTCTTT. The whole variable domain, filled in from reference TRBV13 and TRBJ1-1, reads AAGVIQSPRHLIKEKRETATLKCYPIPRHDTVYWYQQGPGQDPQFLISFYEKMQSDKGSIPDRFSAQQFSDYHSELNMSSLELGDSALYFCASSLGDGDTETFFGQGTRLTVV.

Details on this clonotype: A read error is possible here, since a much larger clone lies one base away. The J gene is TRBJ2-3, the V gene TRBV20-1; 8 bases fit TRBD2. The CDR3 totals 14 residues. Germline loops: CDR1 DFQATT, CDR2 SNEGSKA (reference sequence). As DNA, the CDR3 is TGCACTGAAAAAGCGGGAGTGGGCACAGATACGCAGTATTTT. This translates into CTEKAGVGTDTQYF.

This rearrangement joins TRBV7-9 to TRBJ2-1; possibly TRBD1 or TRBD2 for D (5 bases each). The CDR3 runs to 13 residues. From germline, CDR1 is SEHNR and CDR2 FQNEAQ (reference sequence). The V gene lost 4 bases and the J gene lost 8 bases, with 12 bases spanning the gap. CDR3 nucleotides: TGTGCCAGCAGCTCAAATGGGGACCATGAGCAGTTCTTC. Protein product: CASSSNGDHEQFF.

V usage is TRBV29-1 and J usage is TRBJ2-1; no definite D call. Germline V gene data show CDR1 as SQVTM and CDR2 as ANQGSEA. The CDR3 spans 12 residues. V was cut by 3 bases and J by 15 bases, with 18 bases left in between. In nucleotides, the CDR3 is TGCAGCGTTGAGGTCTACCGTTACAGCGTGTTCTTC. It translates to CSVEVYRYSVFF.

Regarding this clonotype: A clone one base away is much larger, so this may be a read error. J is TRBJ2-1 and V is TRBV5-5, with D tentatively TRBD2 (6 bases). Germline-derived CDR1 and CDR2 are SGHKS and YYEKEE (reference sequence). Trimming removed 1 base from V and 2 bases from J, with 13 bases in between. This CDR3 is built from 16 residues. The CDR3 protein is CASSLTMGGTYNEQFF. DNA of the CDR3: TGTGCCAGCAGCTTGACGATGGGAGGTACCTACAATGAGCAGTTCTTC. Complete variable domain (other parts from reference TRBV5-5 and TRBJ2-1): DAGVTQSPTHLIKTRGQQVTLRCSPISGHKSVSWYQQVLGQGPQFIFQYYEKEERGRGNFPDRFSARQFPNYSSELNVNALLLGDSALYLCASSLTMGGTYNEQFFGPGTRLTVL.

This clonotype occurred a few times. The chain recombines TRBV5-5 with TRBJ2-5, with D uncertain. This CDR3 has 14 amino acids. Germline V gene lookup returns CDR1 SGHKS and CDR2 YYEKEE (reference sequence). The germline V and J ends were trimmed by 3 bases and 3 bases, with 12 bases remaining between them. In DNA form, the CDR3 reads TGTGCCAGCAGCTATGGGCGACGGGAAGAGACCCAGTACTTC. The encoded protein is CASSYGRREETQYF.